This T cell receptor beta chain was sequenced for a study of blood T cells in healthy people across ages. General study points: Age showed a roughly linear inverse relationship with TCR beta diversity per million T cells. TCR beta diversity was tightly associated with the proportion of naive T cells.

This clonotype has a handful of counts. What it binds is unknown. A sample-barcoded 5' primer and a J-beta primer mix were used in a second PCR of about 7 to 12 cycles. In TCRdb, the 5' RACE reads were re-called with MiXCR into one record per CDR3 protein. The sample carries 1.5 million to 2 million distinct CDR3 sequences, approximately 28% recorded once. The sequenced sample was blood. This receptor was obtained from a woman in her twenties or thirties in good health.

CDR3 sequence reads: CASSPGGTSGISYNEQFF. As DNA, the CDR3 is TGTGCCAGCAGCCCGGGGGGGACTAGCGGAATCTCCTACAATGAGCAGTTCTTC. The J gene is TRBJ2-1, the V gene TRBV5-4; 11 nucleotides match TRBD2. The CDR3 is 18 residues long. V lost 4 bases and J lost 0; bases outside the gene matches: 9. The V gene's germline CDR1 is SGHNT and CDR2 YYREEE (reference sequence).